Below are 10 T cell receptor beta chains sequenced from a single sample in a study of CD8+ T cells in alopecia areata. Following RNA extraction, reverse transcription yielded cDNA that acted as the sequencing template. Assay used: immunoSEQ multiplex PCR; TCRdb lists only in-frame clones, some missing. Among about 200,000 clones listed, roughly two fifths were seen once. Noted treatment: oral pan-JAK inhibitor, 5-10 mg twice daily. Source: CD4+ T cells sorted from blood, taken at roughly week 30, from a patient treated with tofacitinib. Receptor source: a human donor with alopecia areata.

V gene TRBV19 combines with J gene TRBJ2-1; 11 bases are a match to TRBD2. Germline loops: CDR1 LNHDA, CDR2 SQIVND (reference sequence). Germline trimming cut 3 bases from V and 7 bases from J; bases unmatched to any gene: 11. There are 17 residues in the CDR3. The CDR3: CASSILGLAATGNEQFF. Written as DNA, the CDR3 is TGTGCCAGTAGTATCCTGGGACTAGCGGCTACTGGGAATGAGCAGTTCTTC.

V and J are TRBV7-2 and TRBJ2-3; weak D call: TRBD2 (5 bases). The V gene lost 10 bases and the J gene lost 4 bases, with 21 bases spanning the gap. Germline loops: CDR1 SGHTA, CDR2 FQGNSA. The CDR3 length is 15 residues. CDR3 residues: CATSPLAERADTQYF. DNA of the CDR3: TGTGCCACAAGCCCTCTAGCCGAGAGGGCAGATACGCAGTATTTT.

In DNA form, the CDR3 reads TGCGCCAGCAGCCGGGGACTAGCGGGGAGCGGTGAGCAGTTCTTC. It translates to CASSRGLAGSGEQFF. The rearrangement links TRBV4-1 to TRBJ2-1; 13 bases fit TRBD2. In germline, CDR1 is MGHRA, CDR2 YSYEKL. The J segment lost 9 bases and the V segment lost 4 bases, leaving 6 bases of the junction unmatched. CDR3 length: 15 amino acids.

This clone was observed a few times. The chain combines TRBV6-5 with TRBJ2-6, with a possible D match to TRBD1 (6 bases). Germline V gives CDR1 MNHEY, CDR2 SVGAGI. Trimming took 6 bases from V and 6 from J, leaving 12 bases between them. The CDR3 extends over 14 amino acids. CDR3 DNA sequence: TGTGCCAGCAGAACAGGGCTTGAGGCCAACGTCCTGACTTTC. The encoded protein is CASRTGLEANVLTF.

CDR3 loop: CASSRQGMNTEAFF. The CDR3 region has the DNA TGTGCCAGCAGCCGACAGGGGATGAACACTGAAGCTTTCTTT. This chain uses TRBV7-3 with TRBJ1-1; 8 nucleotides align to TRBD1. Unmatched junction bases numbered 2, after V lost 5 bases and J lost 0 bases. Looked up from germline, CDR1 is SGHTA and CDR2 is FQGTGA. The CDR3 is 14 amino acids.

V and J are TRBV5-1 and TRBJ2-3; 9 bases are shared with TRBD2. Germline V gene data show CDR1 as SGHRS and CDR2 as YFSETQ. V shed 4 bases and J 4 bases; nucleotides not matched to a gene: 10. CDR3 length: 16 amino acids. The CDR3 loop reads CASSPRSGRDADTQYF. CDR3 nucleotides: TGCGCCAGCAGCCCACGTAGCGGGAGAGACGCAGATACGCAGTATTTT. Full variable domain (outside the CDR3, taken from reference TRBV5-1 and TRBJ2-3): KAGVTQTPRYLIKTRGQQVTLSCSPISGHRSVSWYQQTPGQGLQFLFEYFSETQRNKGNFPGRFSGRQFSNSRSEMNVSTLELGDSALYLCASSPRSGRDADTQYFGPGTRLTVL.

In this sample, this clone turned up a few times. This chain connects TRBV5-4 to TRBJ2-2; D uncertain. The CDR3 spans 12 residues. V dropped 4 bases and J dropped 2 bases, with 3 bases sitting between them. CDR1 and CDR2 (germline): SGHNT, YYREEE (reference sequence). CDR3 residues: CASSRNTGELFF. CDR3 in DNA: TGTGCCAGCAGCAGAAACACCGGGGAGCTGTTTTTT.

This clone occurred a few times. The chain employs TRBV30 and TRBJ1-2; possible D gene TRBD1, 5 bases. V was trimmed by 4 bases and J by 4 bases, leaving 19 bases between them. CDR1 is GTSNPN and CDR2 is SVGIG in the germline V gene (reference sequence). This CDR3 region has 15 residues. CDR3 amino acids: CAWTRSGGAFYGYTF. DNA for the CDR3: TGTGCCTGGACCAGATCGGGAGGGGCCTTCTATGGCTACACCTTC.

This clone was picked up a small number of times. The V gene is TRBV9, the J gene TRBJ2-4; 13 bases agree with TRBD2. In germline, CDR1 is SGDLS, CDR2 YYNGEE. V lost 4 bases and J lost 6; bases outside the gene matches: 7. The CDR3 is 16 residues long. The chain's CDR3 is CASSLGLAGVLNIQYF. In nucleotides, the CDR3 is TGTGCCAGCAGCTTAGGACTAGCGGGGGTCTTAAACATTCAGTACTTC.

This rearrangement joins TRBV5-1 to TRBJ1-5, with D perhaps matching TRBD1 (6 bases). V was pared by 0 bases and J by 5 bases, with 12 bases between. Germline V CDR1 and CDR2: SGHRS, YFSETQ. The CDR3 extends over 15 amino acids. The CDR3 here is CASSLDGGQDQPQHF. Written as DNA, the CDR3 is TGCGCCAGCAGCTTGGATGGGGGGCAGGATCAGCCCCAGCATTTT.